This T cell receptor (beta chain) was identified during a study of shared clonotypes between healthy human individuals. Study outcomes and limitations: Across a few donors, naive CD4 shared around 5.1%, naive CD8 around 3.5%, memory CD4 2.3%, memory CD8 more than 0.35%. Since donors were few, the genetic and exposure-history diversity represented was limited.

Details on this clone: Antigen unknown.

Those who donated, Caucasian adults without exception, all lived in Nashville, Tennessee. Libraries were prepared by immunoSEQ multiplex PCR; TCRdb keeps only in-frame clonotypes and omits some of them. The sample has roughly 2.5 million clones, around 94% seen once. The V gene's germline CDR1 is SGHVS and CDR2 FNYEAQ. The V and J ends lost 5 bases and 5 bases respectively, with 21 bases between them. The CDR3 is 16 amino acids. This clonotype was sampled from a man younger than 35 in good health. V usage is TRBV7-6 and J usage is TRBJ2-5; the D gene is possibly TRBD2 (6 bases). Sequencing was carried out using naive CD4+ T cells sorted from blood. The subset denotes: CD45RA+ positively selected. Written as DNA, the CDR3 is TGTGCCAGCAGCCAAGCCGGGACTCTTCGATGGGAGACCCAGTACTTC. Translation gives CASSQAGTLRWETQYF.